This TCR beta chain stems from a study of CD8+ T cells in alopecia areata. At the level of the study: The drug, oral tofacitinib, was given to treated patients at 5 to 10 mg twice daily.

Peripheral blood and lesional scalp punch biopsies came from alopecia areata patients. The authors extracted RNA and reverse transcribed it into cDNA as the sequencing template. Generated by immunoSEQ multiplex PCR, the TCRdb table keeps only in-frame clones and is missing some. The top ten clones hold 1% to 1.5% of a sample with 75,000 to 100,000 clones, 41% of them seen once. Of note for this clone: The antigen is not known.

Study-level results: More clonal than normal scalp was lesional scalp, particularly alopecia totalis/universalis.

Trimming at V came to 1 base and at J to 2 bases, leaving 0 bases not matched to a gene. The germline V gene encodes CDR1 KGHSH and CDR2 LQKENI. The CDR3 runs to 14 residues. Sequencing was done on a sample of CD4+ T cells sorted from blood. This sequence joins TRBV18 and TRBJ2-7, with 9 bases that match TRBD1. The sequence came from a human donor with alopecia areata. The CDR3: CASSPRQGAYEQYF. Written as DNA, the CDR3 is TGTGCCAGCTCACCACGACAGGGGGCCTACGAGCAGTACTTC. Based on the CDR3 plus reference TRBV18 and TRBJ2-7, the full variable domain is NAGVMQNPRHLVRRRGQEARLRCSPMKGHSHVYWYRQLPEEGLKFMVYLQKENIIDESGMPKERFSAEFPKEGPSILRIQQVVRGDSAAYFCASSPRQGAYEQYFGPGTRLTVT.